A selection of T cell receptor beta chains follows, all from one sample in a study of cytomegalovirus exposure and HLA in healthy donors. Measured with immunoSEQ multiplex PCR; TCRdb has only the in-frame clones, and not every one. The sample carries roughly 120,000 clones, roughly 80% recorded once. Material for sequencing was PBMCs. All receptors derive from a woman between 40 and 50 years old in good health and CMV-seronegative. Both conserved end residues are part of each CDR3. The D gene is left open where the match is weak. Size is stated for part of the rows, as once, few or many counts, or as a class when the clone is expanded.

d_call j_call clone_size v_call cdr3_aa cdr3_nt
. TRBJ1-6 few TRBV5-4 CASSLVDSPLHF TGTGCCAGCAGCTTGGTAGATTCACCCCTCCACTTT
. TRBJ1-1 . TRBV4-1 CASSQGPRTEAFF TGCGCCAGCAGCCAGGGGCCGAGGACTGAAGCTTTCTTT
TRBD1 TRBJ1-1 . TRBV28 CASSYRGTEAFF TGTGCCAGCAGTTACAGGGGCACTGAAGCTTTCTTT
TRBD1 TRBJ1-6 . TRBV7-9 CASSLDRGYNSPLHF TGTGCCAGCAGCTTAGACAGGGGATATAATTCACCCCTCCACTTT
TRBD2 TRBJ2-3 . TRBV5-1 CASRELATRTDTQYF TGCGCCAGCAGGGAACTAGCGACTCGCACAGATACGCAGTATTTT
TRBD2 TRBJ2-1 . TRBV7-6 CASSLVSAGGEQFF TGTGCCAGCAGCTTAGTTTCTGCGGGAGGGGAGCAGTTCTTC
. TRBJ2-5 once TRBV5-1 CASSLDRAGETQYF TGCGCCAGCAGCCTCGACCGCGCGGGGGAGACCCAGTACTTC
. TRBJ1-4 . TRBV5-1 CASSDQGSSEKLFF TGCGCCAGCAGCGACCAGGGCTCGTCCGAAAAACTGTTTTTT
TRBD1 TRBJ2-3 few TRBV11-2 CASSLGGVGQPDTQYF TGTGCCAGCAGCTTAGGAGGGGTGGGACAGCCAGATACGCAGTATTTT
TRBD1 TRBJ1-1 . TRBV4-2 CASSPRTGWETEAFF TGTGCCAGCAGCCCCCGGACAGGGTGGGAAACTGAAGCTTTCTTT
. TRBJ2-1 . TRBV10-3 CATAASGNEQFF TGTGCCACCGCCGCCTCGGGGAATGAGCAGTTCTTC